The sequence of this T cell receptor beta chain was determined in a study of T cells in tuberculosis (dated by TCRdb to between 2018 and 2020). About the investigation overall: To characterize T cells specific for the mycobacterial lipid antigen glucose monomycolate (GMM), the study used CD1B tetramers together with high-throughput TCR immunosequencing. A South African clinical cohort compared IGRA-negative adolescents, IGRA-positive adolescents with latent tuberculosis and adults with active tuberculosis, more than 9 per group.

At study entry, a tuberculin skin test and the QuantiFERON-TB GOLD In-Tube IGRA were used to screen adolescents for latent tuberculosis infection. Immunosequencing was performed on unsorted cryopreserved PBMC, with some 98,000 T cells per clinical donor covered on average. Eleven high schools in the Worcester region of the Western Cape, South Africa, served as enrollment sites for adolescents aged 12 to 18 years. About 10 M. tuberculosis-infected adolescents and about 10 uninfected adolescents, matched for age and sex, were selected. Adolescent PBMC were isolated from freshly drawn heparinized blood by density centrifugation and cryopreserved. The investigation overall reported the following: Smaller NN-distances were partly driven by shorter CDR3-alpha lengths in active tuberculosis patients, and statistical significance was not reached for the TCR-beta difference. Clinical samples were selected based on which cryopreserved specimens were available, and the active tuberculosis cases were adults whereas the controls were adolescents. Smaller mean NN-distances to GMM-specific TCRs were observed in active tuberculosis TCR-alpha repertoires than in IGRA-negative controls, suggesting clonal expansion of GMM-specific TCRs. Using GEM motif frequencies, a classifier achieved about 65% accuracy, whereas a classifier built on the diverse GMM-specific repertoire got to approximately 90% accuracy (AUROC roughly 0.9).

The immunoSEQ multiplex PCR assay was used to generate TCR libraries, with TCR-beta and/or TCR-alpha/delta assays applied to each sample. The Illumina high-throughput platform was used to sequence the amplified TCR libraries. For the original study's pipeline: Clustering and dimensionality reduction relied on pairwise TCRdist distances among GMM-specific receptors from T cells that were either sorted ex vivo or expanded in vitro. The score assigned to each clinical repertoire was mean NN-distance, meaning the average TCRdist to the nearest 10% of tetramer-positive reference sequences. GEM TCR motif frequency was calculated as the fraction of unique TCRs that matched known GEM sequences by V/J usage and CDR3 length. Active tuberculosis was classified by linear discriminant analysis with leave-one-out cross-validation, implemented in scikit-learn. TCRdb stores this immuneACCESS table with in-frame sequences only. Part of the clones is absent; in the studies checked, under half of the shortfall reflects unresolved V genes, and no reason is known for the rest. V, J and clone size are those of that table, while D and trimming were read from the DNA. This sample is represented by around 38,000 clones; 95% of them were singletons. Of the sample, 3% to 4.5% is held by the ten largest clones.

This clone was found once. The antigen it recognizes is unknown. The sample holds no much larger clone one base away, and base qualities are not on file. Trimming at the junction amounts to 1 base on V and 2 bases on J, and the germline ends lie 15 bases apart. Reading from cysteine to phenylalanine, the CDR3 counts 16 amino acids. Only the CDR3 DNA stays, 48 bases, in frame from base 1. For CDR1 and CDR2, the germline V gene lists SGHTS and YDEGEE. The sample was PBMCs. The source of this sequence is a donor aged 10-29 years with latent tuberculosis or without tuberculosis infection. The chain is made from TRBV5-8 and TRBJ1-2; TRBD1 could be the D gene, as 6 bases match. The DNA reads TGTGCCAGCAGCTTGTTGGGGGGGGCCAACAACTATGGCTACACCTTC. It codes for CASSLLGGANNYGYTF.